Included here is one TCR beta chain sequence, with context. Its antigen specificity is not known. There are no base qualities to consult, and no much larger clone falls within one base. This entry comes from a study of blood T cell repertoires in COVID-19 (dated by TCRdb to the early 2020s). Looking at the study overall: Collaborator samples came from the United States, Italy and Spain and covered acute and convalescent phases of COVID-19. The prospective study material was composed of cDNA or gDNA derived from T cells, B-cell-depleted T cells, or PBMCs. The dataset comprised deeply sampled blood TCRbeta repertoires from subjects exposed to, actively infected with, or recovered from COVID-19. The repertoires were made available in a free public database intended to serve as a resource for research on the immune response to SARS-CoV-2. Samples came from the ongoing ImmuneRACE study (first 160 participants) plus 1,254 subjects from 6 global collaborators. Nearly every sample came with metadata listing a de-identified subject ID, COVID-19 status, age in years and sex. HLA class I and class II types, where available, came from metadata supplied by the sample provider rather than from assay-based typing.

Participants in the prospective study were aged roughly 18 to 89 years, lived in 20 to 25 United States geographic areas, and enrolled through a virtual design. Cohort assignment in the prospective study relied on participant-reported clinical history from a screening survey and a study questionnaire. Exposed participants had been in contact with someone with a PCR-confirmed or clinician-diagnosed COVID-19 case within 2 weeks of study entry. In the prospective study, whole blood, serum and a nasopharyngeal or oropharyngeal swab were collected from each participant by mobile phlebotomists. Participants in the prospective study had the option to provide additional blood draws and questionnaires over a roughly two-month period. Prospective study blood samples were shipped either frozen or at room temperature before DNA extraction. General findings and caveats noted by the study authors: The quantity of clinical and demographic metadata differed by source and by participant and was supplied without curation.

TCRbeta CDR3 regions were amplified from genomic DNA using the immunoSEQ Assay, a bias-controlled multiplex PCR. Concerning the study's data processing: The number of nucleated cells in each sample was estimated by amplification of reference gene primers within the assay. To quantify the absolute abundance of each unique TCRbeta CDR3 rearrangement, sequence reads were collapsed and filtered. For each sample, productive Simpson clonality was calculated as the square root of Simpson's diversity index across productive rearrangements. TCRdb holds this immuneACCESS table with in-frame rearrangements only. Some clones are missing; in checked studies, unresolved V genes explain under half, and the rest has no known cause. That table supplies the V and J calls and clone size; D and trimming were determined from the DNA. This sample lists approximately 380,000 clones; about nine tenths were detected once. The ten largest make up 0.7% to 0.95% of the sample.

There are 15 amino acids in the CDR3, from cysteine to phenylalanine inclusive. The read is trimmed to its CDR3 DNA, 45 bases read in frame from base 1. The germline V end is reduced by 3 bases and the J end by 4 bases; junction bases left unmatched: 7. CDR1 and CDR2, looked up from the germline V gene, are SGHRS and YFSETQ. This sequence was found in a woman aged 40 to 55 who had been exposed to COVID-19. Sequencing was performed on PBMCs or T cells enriched from blood (not recorded which). The V and J segments used are TRBV5-1 and TRBJ2-5, with 9 central nucleotides matching TRBD1. CDR3 protein: CASSSGTGWRETQYF. The DNA sequence is TGCGCCAGCAGCTCCGGGACAGGGTGGCGAGAGACCCAGTACTTC.